The clone carrying this T cell receptor beta chain was observed a handful of times. The target antigen is unknown. This CDR3 is built from 14 residues. Trimming removed 6 bases from V and 5 bases from J; junction bases left unmatched: 7. The germline V gene has CDR1 MGHRA and CDR2 YSYEKL. A multiplex PCR was run with 60 Vbeta primers and 13 Jbeta primers. Using immunoSEQ multiplex PCR, the repertoire was profiled, and TCRdb retains in-frame clones only, with some absent. The sample consists of around 120,000 clones, around three quarters of them appearing once. This entry is derived from a study of cytomegalovirus exposure and HLA in healthy donors. Study-wide findings and caveats: Reports described diagnosis of cytomegalovirus status by the classifier as highly specific and sensitive. With DRB1 most and HLA-C fewest, TCR association rates differed between HLA loci in a later analysis.

The TCR sequence derives from a man in his fifties or sixties in good health and CMV-seropositive. The V gene is TRBV4-1, the J gene TRBJ2-5; 9 bases map to TRBD1. Input material: PBMCs. The CDR3 DNA sequence: TGCGCCAGCAGGTCGAACAGGGGGCAGGAGACCCAGTACTTC. It specifies CASRSNRGQETQYF.